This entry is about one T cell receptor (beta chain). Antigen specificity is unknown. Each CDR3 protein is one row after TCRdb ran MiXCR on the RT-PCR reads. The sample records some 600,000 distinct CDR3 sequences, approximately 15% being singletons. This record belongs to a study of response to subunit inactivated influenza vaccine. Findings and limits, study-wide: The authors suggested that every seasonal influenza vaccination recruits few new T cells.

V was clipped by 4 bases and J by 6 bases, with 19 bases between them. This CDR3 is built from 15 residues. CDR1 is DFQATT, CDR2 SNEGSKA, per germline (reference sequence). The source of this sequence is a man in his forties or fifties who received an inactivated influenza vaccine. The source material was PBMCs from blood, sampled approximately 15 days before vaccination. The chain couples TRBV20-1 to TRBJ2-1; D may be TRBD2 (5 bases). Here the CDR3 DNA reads TGCAGTGCTAAGGGTGTGGGGAGAACGGCCAATGAGCAGTTCTTC. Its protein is CSAKGVGRTANEQFF.